This TCR beta chain was profiled in a study of T cells in Graves' hyperthyroidism and ophthalmopathy. Germline V CDR1 and CDR2: MNHNS, SASEGT. The V end lost 9 bases, the J end lost 1 base, and 14 bases lay between the germline ends. The CDR3 is 14 residues long. From RNA transcripts, TCR beta CDR3 regions were amplified. HTBI primers drove first-round RT-PCR of the TCR CDR3. TCRdb re-analysed the multiplex PCR reads in MiXCR, keeping a single row per CDR3 protein. Of more than 500,000 distinct CDR3 sequences in the sample, 15% to 20% are singletons; the top ten hold 3% to 4%. The J gene is TRBJ2-3, the V gene TRBV6-1, with a tentative D call TRBD2 (5 bases). The sequencing sample was made of blood. This receptor was obtained from a woman between 25 and 40 years old with Graves' hyperthyroidism. CDR3 loop: CASIASSGTDTQYF. Here the CDR3 DNA reads TGTGCCAGTATAGCGTCTTCCGGCACAGATACGCAGTATTTT.